This T cell receptor (beta chain) was profiled in a study of T cells in Graves' hyperthyroidism and ophthalmopathy (dated by TCRdb to the late 2010s). Regarding the study in general: Peripheral blood samples were taken at initial diagnosis, before any treatment was given. Prospective prediction of ophthalmopathy was tested in an independent validation cohort of 18 to 20 hyperthyroidism patients and around 16 patients who later progressed to ophthalmopathy. The paper describes TCR Vbeta CDR3 sequencing of 120 to 150 peripheral blood samples, made up of 40 to 45 ophthalmopathy patients, 70 to 75 hyperthyroidism patients and roughly 17 progressor patients. To identify TCR V-J signatures that set the groups apart, the researchers used a discovery cohort of about a hundred patients, made up of 40 to 45 with Graves' ophthalmopathy and some 60 with stable Graves' hyperthyroidism. Once sampling was done, hyperthyroidism patients were given methimazole at a starting dose of 30 mg daily, whereas ophthalmopathy patients were given high-dose intravenous methylprednisolone. In several Graves' hyperthyroidism patients, the study also compared T-cell repertoires from thyroid tissue with T-cell repertoires from blood. The 90 to 100 discovery patients were randomly split 7:3 into training and test sets. Here is what the overall study found, with its caveats: During validation, the model predicted progression to ophthalmopathy a median of about 5.9 months ahead of onset, with almost 71% sensitivity and around 73% specificity. Most expanded thyroid clonotypes (frequency above 0.001) were also found in blood, which suggests that blood repertoires may mirror thyroid immune responses. No statistical method was used to fix the sample size in advance, and group allocation was not hidden from the investigators. A model built on a 13 V-J signature distinguished ophthalmopathy from stable hyperthyroidism, reaching about 88% sensitivity and approximately 81% specificity in cross-validation and 80%/75% in testing.

The CDR3 sequence holds 12 residues, the cysteine and phenylalanine included. Here the CDR3 DNA is all that survives: 36 bases in frame from base 1. V sheds 2 bases and J sheds 3 bases, leaving 5 bases between their ends. Sequences SGDLS (CDR1) and YYNGEE (CDR2) are obtained from the germline V gene. This clonotype was seen many times. There is no known antigen for this receptor. No base quality information exists; no much larger clone differs at one position. The TCR beta CDR3 regions were amplified from RNA transcripts. For the first round of RT-PCR on the TCR CDR3, the HTBI primer set was used together with the Qiagen OneStep RT-PCR kit. A second multiplex PCR round built the libraries, followed by size selection and purification. Sequencing of the libraries was done on an Illumina HiSeq2000 using paired-end 100 bp reads. In the authors' own workflow: SOAPnuke was used to process the raw data, removing reads that contained adapters or uncalled bases, had a mean Phred below 15, or lacked an exact match to the constant primer or identifier. High-quality paired reads were merged with COPE v1.2.5, and unique nucleotide sequences were defined as clonotypes. MiTCR v1.1 was used to align the clonotypes against IMGT TRBV, TRBD and TRBJ reference segments. Only V-J combinations with frequency above 0.0001, covering 98% to 99.2% of repertoires, were analysed. The TCS score was defined as F50 (clonal expansion) divided by E x V (chaos), with BLOSUM62-based TCRdist calculated between CDR3 peptides within each V-J. Welch's t-statistics and random forest reduced around 550 V-J features to 10 to 15, which were used in a naive Bayes classifier (R e1071). TCRdb took the public reads, trimmed them with fastp at Q25, ran MiXCR for clone calling and kept in-frame beta chains. Every distinct CDR3 protein forms one entry, paired with its most common genes and DNA. TCRdb, not the original authors, processed these V and J calls. This sample is represented by over 400,000 distinct CDR3 sequences; approximately 14% of them were singletons. Less than 15% of the sample comes from the top ten.

Ophthalmopathy patients had moderately to severely active disease, Clinical Activity Score of at least 3, NOSPECS grade of at least 4, and duration under 3 months. Patients with uncontrolled infections, other autoimmune diseases, pregnancy or lactation were excluded. Diagnoses were based on clinical symptoms, serum thyroxine and TRAb, thyroid ultrasound and orbital computed tomography. PBMCs were isolated from about 9 ml of fresh peripheral blood by Ficoll-Paque density gradient centrifugation. Total RNA was extracted with Trizol reagent, and quality was checked on an Agilent 2100 Bioanalyzer. The TCR comes from a man aged 18-30 years with Graves' ophthalmopathy. Specimen: blood. This chain is built from TRBV9 and TRBJ1-1, with an unclear D gene assignment. The DNA sequence follows: TGTGCCAGCAGCGTCGGGGACACTGAAGCTTTCTTT. It codes for CASSVGDTEAFF.